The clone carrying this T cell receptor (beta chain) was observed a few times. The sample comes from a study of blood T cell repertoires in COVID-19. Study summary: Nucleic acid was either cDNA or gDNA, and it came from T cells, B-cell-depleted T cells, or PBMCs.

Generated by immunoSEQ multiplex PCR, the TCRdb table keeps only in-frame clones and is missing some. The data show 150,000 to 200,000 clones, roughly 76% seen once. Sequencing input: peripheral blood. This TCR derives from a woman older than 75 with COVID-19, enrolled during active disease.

The DNA of the CDR3 is TGTGCCAGCGGGGTACAGGGAAACACCGGGGAGCTGTTTTTT. It specifies CASGVQGNTGELFF. This chain joins TRBV6-5 and TRBJ2-2; possible D gene TRBD1, 6 bases. This CDR3 spans 14 amino acids. Germline values: CDR1 MNHEY, CDR2 SVGAGI. Trimming took off 8 bases at V and 2 bases at J, with 12 bases between the two ends.